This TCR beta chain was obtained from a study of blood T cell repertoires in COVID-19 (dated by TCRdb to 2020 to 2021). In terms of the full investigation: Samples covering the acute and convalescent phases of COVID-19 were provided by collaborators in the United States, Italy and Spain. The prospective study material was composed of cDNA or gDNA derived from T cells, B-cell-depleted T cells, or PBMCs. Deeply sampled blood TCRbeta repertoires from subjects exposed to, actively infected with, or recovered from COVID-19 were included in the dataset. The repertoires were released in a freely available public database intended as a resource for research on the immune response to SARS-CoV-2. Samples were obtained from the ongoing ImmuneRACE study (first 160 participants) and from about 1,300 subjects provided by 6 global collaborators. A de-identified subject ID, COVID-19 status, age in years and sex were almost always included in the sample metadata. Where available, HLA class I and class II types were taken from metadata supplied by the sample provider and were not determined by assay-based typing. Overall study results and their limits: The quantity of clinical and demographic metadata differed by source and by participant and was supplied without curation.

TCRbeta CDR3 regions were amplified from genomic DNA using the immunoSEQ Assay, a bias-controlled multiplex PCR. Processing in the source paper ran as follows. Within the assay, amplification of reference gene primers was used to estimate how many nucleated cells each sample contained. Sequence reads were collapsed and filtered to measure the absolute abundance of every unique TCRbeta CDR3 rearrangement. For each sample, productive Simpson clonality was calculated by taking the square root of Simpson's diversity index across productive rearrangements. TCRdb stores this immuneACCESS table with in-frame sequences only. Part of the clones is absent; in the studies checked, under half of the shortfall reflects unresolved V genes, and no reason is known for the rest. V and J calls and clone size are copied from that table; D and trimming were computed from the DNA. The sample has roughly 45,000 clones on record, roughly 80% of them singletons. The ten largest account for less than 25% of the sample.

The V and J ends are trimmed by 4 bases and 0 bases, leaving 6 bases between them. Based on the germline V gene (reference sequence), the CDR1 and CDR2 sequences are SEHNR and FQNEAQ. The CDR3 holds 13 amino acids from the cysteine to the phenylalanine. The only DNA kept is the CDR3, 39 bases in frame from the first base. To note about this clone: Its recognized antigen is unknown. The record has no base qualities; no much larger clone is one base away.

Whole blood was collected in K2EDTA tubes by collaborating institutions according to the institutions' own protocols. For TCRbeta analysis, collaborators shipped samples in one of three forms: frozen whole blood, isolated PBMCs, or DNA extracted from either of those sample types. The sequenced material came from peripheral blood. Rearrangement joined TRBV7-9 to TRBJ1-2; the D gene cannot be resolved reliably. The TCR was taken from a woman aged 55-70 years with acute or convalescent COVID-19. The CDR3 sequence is CASSYGANYGYTF. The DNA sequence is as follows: TGTGCCAGCAGCTACGGAGCTAACTATGGCTACACCTTC.